This T cell receptor (beta chain) came from a study of siplizumab effects on memory and regulatory T cells. Points from the study as a whole: Unstimulated naive T cells seemed to show more diversity than memory cells did, and they also seemed to be among the major contributors to the alloresponse. Suppression by proliferating Tregs derived from siplizumab cultures was not verified. No assignable naive or memory phenotype existed for roughly 80-96% of proliferating CD4+ or CD8+ clones. Most alloreactive clones went unmapped to unstimulated subsets; only a minor fraction mapped.

Here immunoSEQ multiplex PCR was the method, and the copy in TCRdb shows in-frame clones only, minus some. The top ten hold approximately 30% of the sample, which has tens of thousands of clones, about 90% seen once. As concerns this clone: What it recognizes is unknown.

Germline values: CDR1 LNHDA, CDR2 SQIVND (reference sequence). The CDR3 runs 14 residues. Trimming cost V 3 bases and J 7 bases, with 16 bases left between them. The receptor's source is a human donor in good health. The chain employs TRBV19 and TRBJ2-7, with D perhaps matching TRBD1 (6 bases). What was sequenced was CD8+ T cells sorted from blood. The CDR3: CASSIGRGSGEQYF. For the CDR3, the DNA is TGTGCCAGTAGTATCGGCAGGGGATCAGGGGAGCAGTACTTC. Using reference TRBV19 and TRBJ2-7 for the parts outside the CDR3, the full variable domain is DGGITQSPKYLFRKEGQNVTLSCEQNLNHDAMYWYRQDPGQGLRLIYYSQIVNDFQKGDIAEGYSVSREKKESFPLTVTSAQKNPTAFYLCASSIGRGSGEQYFGPGTRLTVT.